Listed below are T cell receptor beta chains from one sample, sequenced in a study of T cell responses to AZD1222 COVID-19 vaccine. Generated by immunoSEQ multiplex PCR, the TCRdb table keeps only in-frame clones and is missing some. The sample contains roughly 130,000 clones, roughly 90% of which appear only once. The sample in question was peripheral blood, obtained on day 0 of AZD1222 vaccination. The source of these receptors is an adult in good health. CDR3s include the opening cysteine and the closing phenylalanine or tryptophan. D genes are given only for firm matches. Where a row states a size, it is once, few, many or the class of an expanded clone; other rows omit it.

TGTGCCAGCAGCTTGGAACCCAGCAGGACCTCTGGAAACACCATATATTTT | CASSLEPSRTSGNTIYF | TRBJ1-3 | - | - | TRBV5-5
TGCAGTGCTAGTCCACCCCCGGGGGAGCGGGATAGGTATAATGAGCAGTTCTTC | CSASPPPGERDRYNEQFF | TRBJ2-1 | TRBD2 | - | TRBV20-1
TGTGCCAGCGGAAAATCTAGCGGGAGGCCGGGCTCCTACAATGAGCAGTTCTTC | CASGKSSGRPGSYNEQFF | TRBJ2-1 | TRBD2 | - | TRBV4-2
TGTGCCAGCAGCTTAGGCTACCAGGAGCAGTACTTC | CASSLGYQEQYF | TRBJ2-7 | - | - | TRBV7-9
TGTGCCAGCAGCAATACTAGCGGGAGGGCAGGTACCGGGGAGCTGTTTTTT | CASSNTSGRAGTGELFF | TRBJ2-2 | TRBD2 | - | TRBV7-8
TGTGCCAGCAAGGGTTCCCTCTCCCCTTACGAGCAGTACTTC | CASKGSLSPYEQYF | TRBJ2-7 | - | - | TRBV2
TGTGCCAGCAGCCCATTCGACAGGGCCGGGGAGCTGTTTTTT | CASSPFDRAGELFF | TRBJ2-2 | TRBD1 | - | TRBV28
TGTGCCAGCAGTGAATCTCCCGGGAGCCGCTATGGCTACACCTTC | CASSESPGSRYGYTF | TRBJ1-2 | - | - | TRBV25-1
TGTGCCAGCAGCAGGGACAGCCGTAATGAAAAACTGTTTTTT | CASSRDSRNEKLFF | TRBJ1-4 | TRBD1 | - | TRBV5-8
TGTGCCAGTAGCGCGGACAGAAGGTTCTACGGCTACACCTTC | CASSADRRFYGYTF | TRBJ1-2 | - | - | TRBV19
TGTGCCAGCAGTGTCACAGGGTCCTATGGCTACACCTTC | CASSVTGSYGYTF | TRBJ1-2 | - | - | TRBV27
TGTGCCAGTAGTATAGGCATTACCTACGAGCAGTACTTC | CASSIGITYEQYF | TRBJ2-7 | - | once | TRBV19
TGTGCCTGGAGTGCTACTAGCGGGAGTTTCAATGAGCAGTTCTTC | CAWSATSGSFNEQFF | TRBJ2-1 | TRBD2 | - | TRBV30
TGTGCCAGCAGCCAAGAACCCGATACGCAGTATTTT | CASSQEPDTQYF | TRBJ2-3 | - | - | TRBV3-1/TRBV3-2
TGTGCCAGCAGCTCCAGGGGGACAGGTTCCAATCAGCCCCAGCATTTT | CASSSRGTGSNQPQHF | TRBJ1-5 | TRBD1 | - | TRBV7-8
TGTGCCAGCAGCCCCCAGGGGAGCAGGAACACCGGGGAGCTGTTTTTT | CASSPQGSRNTGELFF | TRBJ2-2 | - | once | TRBV7-9
TGTGCCAGCAGCGTAGGGAAGGGGACTAGCGGGATTTCTAGCACAGATACGCAGTATTTT | CASSVGKGTSGISSTDTQYF | TRBJ2-3 | TRBD2 | - | TRBV9
TGTGCCAGCGTAACCTTGGGCTTGGACCAGCCCCAGCATTTT | CASVTLGLDQPQHF | TRBJ1-5 | - | - | TRBV19
TGTGCCACCAGTTCCCAGACTCCCAGCGGCGAGCAGTACTTC | CATSSQTPSGEQYF | TRBJ2-7 | - | - | TRBV24-1
TGTGCCACCTCGCGACTAGCGGGAGGCCTCTCTACCTACGAGCAGTACTTC | CATSRLAGGLSTYEQYF | TRBJ2-7 | TRBD2 | - | TRBV19
TGCGCCAGCCGCGTACTAGCGTCGAACACCGGGGAGCTGTTTTTT | CASRVLASNTGELFF | TRBJ2-2 | TRBD2 | - | TRBV5-1
TGTGCCAGCAGTTACATAGGCGGGACCCGTGGTAATGAGCAGTTCTTC | CASSYIGGTRGNEQFF | TRBJ2-1 | - | - | TRBV6-2/TRBV6-3
TGTGCCAGCAGCTCCCAGCGGGAGGGCCACGATGAGCAGTTCTTC | CASSSQREGHDEQFF | TRBJ2-1 | TRBD2 | - | TRBV7-3
TGTGCCAGCAGCCTGACAGCTCTTGGGGGCTCCTATAATTCACCCCTCCACTTT | CASSLTALGGSYNSPLHF | TRBJ1-6 | - | - | TRBV7-2
TGTGCCAGCAGTTTATCGGGGGGGAGACTTTCTAACTATGGCTACACCTTC | CASSLSGGRLSNYGYTF | TRBJ1-2 | - | once | TRBV28
TGTGCCTGGACACAGGGACACTCCTACGAGCAGTACTTC | CAWTQGHSYEQYF | TRBJ2-7 | - | - | TRBV30
TGTGCCAGTAGAGGACAGGAGAGCTCCTATAATTCACCCCTCCACTTT | CASRGQESSYNSPLHF | TRBJ1-6 | TRBD1 | once | TRBV19
TGCGCCAGCAGTGAGTCGAATAGGGCGCGGGTGAAAAAGTACTTC | CASSESNRARVKKYF | TRBJ2-5 | - | - | TRBV10-2
TGTGCCAGTAGTCCGGGGGCGGGAGCAACCTACGAGCAGTACTTC | CASSPGAGATYEQYF | TRBJ2-7 | - | - | TRBV19
TGTGCCAGCAGTTTAATCGGAGGGCCGTCAGATACGCAGTATTTT | CASSLIGGPSDTQYF | TRBJ2-3 | - | - | TRBV28
TGCGCCAGCAGCCAACGGGGCCCTTATGGCTACACCTTC | CASSQRGPYGYTF | TRBJ1-2 | - | once | TRBV4-1
TGTGCCAGCAGCAGAATCGGGACTCTCAGTGAAGCTTTCTTT | CASSRIGTLSEAFF | TRBJ1-1 | - | - | TRBV28
TGTGCCAGCAGCTCGCGGGAAACCTCTACGAACACTGAAGCTTTCTTT | CASSSRETSTNTEAFF | TRBJ1-1 | - | - | TRBV7-2
TGTGCTAGTGGTTCCGGTAGGGGGATCTCTGAAAAACTGTTTTTT | CASGSGRGISEKLFF | TRBJ1-4 | - | - | TRBV12-5
TGTGCCAGCAGCGCGACACCCGCCACTGAAGCTTTCTTT | CASSATPATEAFF | TRBJ1-1 | - | few | TRBV9
TGTGCCAGCTCACCTGGCCGGGTGAGAAACACCATATATTTT | CASSPGRVRNTIYF | TRBJ1-3 | - | - | TRBV18
TGTGCCAGCAGCTCCCTATCGGTGCTGGGCGAGCAGTACTTC | CASSSLSVLGEQYF | TRBJ2-7 | - | - | TRBV7-2
TGTGCCAGCAGCTTACAGGCAGGCCCCAATCAGCCCCAGCATTTT | CASSLQAGPNQPQHF | TRBJ1-5 | - | - | TRBV7-6
TGTGCCAGCAGCTTGGCCGGGTCAGCCGACTACGAGCAGTACTTC | CASSLAGSADYEQYF | TRBJ2-7 | - | - | TRBV5-8
TGTGCCAGCAGCCTAAGCGGGAGTTGGAACAATGAGCAGTTCTTC | CASSLSGSWNNEQFF | TRBJ2-1 | TRBD2 | - | TRBV7-8
TGTGCCAGCAGGTTGACTAGCAACGAGCAGTACTTC | CASRLTSNEQYF | TRBJ2-7 | TRBD2 | - | TRBV12-3/TRBV12-4
TGCGCCAGCAGCCAAGTGGGGGGGAATCTAGCCAAAAACATTCAGTACTTC | CASSQVGGNLAKNIQYF | TRBJ2-4 | TRBD2 | - | TRBV4-1
TGCAGCGTTAAGCCGGGCCCGGGTGGCAATCAGCCCCAGCATTTT | CSVKPGPGGNQPQHF | TRBJ1-5 | - | - | TRBV29-1
TGTGCCAGCAGCCGGGAGGGGCATGAGCAGTTCTTC | CASSREGHEQFF | TRBJ2-1 | TRBD2 | - | TRBV12-3/TRBV12-4
TGCGCCAGCAGCTTATGGACAGGGGTAACGGGAGGGATCGCCTACGAGCAGTACTTC | CASSLWTGVTGGIAYEQYF | TRBJ2-7 | - | - | TRBV5-1